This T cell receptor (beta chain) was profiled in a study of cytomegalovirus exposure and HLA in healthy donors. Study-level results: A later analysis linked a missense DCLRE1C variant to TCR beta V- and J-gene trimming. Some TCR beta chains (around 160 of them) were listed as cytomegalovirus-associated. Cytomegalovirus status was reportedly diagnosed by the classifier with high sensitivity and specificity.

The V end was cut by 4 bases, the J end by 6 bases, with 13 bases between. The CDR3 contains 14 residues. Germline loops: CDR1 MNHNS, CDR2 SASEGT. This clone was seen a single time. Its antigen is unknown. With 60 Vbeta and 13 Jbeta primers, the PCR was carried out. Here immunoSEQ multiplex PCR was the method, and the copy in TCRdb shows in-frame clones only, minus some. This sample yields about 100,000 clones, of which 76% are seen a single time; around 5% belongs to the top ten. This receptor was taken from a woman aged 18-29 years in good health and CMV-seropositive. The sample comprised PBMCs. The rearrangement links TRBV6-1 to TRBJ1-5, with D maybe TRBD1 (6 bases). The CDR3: CASSGGTFGQPQHF. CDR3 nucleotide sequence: TGTGCCAGCAGTGGAGGGACATTCGGTCAGCCCCAGCATTTT.